This T cell receptor (beta chain) comes out of a study of blood T cell repertoires in COVID-19. Turning to the study itself: Samples representing acute and convalescent COVID-19 were sourced from the United States, Italy and Spain. PBMCs, B-cell-depleted T cells, or T cells were the source of the cDNA or gDNA that made up the material.

In the authors' methods: How many nucleated cells were present was estimated from reference gene primer amplification. Only in-frame clones appear in the TCRdb table, and some are missing; sequencing was by immunoSEQ multiplex PCR. V, J and clone size are taken as reported in that table, and D and trimming were inferred from the DNA itself. The repertoire holds about 75,000 clones, with roughly 78% as singletons. Germline V gene sequence: CDR1 MDHEN, CDR2 SYDVKM. Trimming left V 3 bases short and J 3 bases short, with 18 bases between. This CDR3 has 16 amino acids. This receptor was taken from a woman over 75 with active or convalescent COVID-19. The chain joins TRBV28 to TRBJ2-7; possibly TRBD1 for D (5 bases). The sample consisted of peripheral blood. As DNA, the CDR3 is TGTGCCAGCAGTTTCCTGGGGCCACGCTCTCTCTACGAGCAGTACTTC. Translating gives CASSFLGPRSLYEQYF.